The 17 T cell receptor beta chains below were found in one sample sequenced in a study of blood T cells in healthy people across ages. With a J-beta primer mix and a sample-barcoded 5' primer, a second PCR ran roughly 6 to 11 cycles. TCRdb called the 5' RACE reads again in MiXCR, with one record for every CDR3 protein. This sample has fewer than 950,000 distinct CDR3 sequences; about 37% occur once, and the top ten carry 10% to 15%. The sequenced material came from blood. The receptors originated from a man aged 18-30 years in good health.

In nucleotides, the CDR3 is TGCGCCAGCAGCAAATGGGACAGCAACAAAACAAGTCCTGAAGCTTTCTTT. Amino acids: CASSKWDSNKTSPEAFF. The V and J genes are TRBV5-1 and TRBJ1-1; the match to TRBD1 covers 7 bases. CDR1 is SGHRS and CDR2 is YFSETQ in the germline V gene. Trimming took 4 bases from V and 6 from J; bases not matched to a gene: 18. This CDR3 region has 17 residues.

The V gene is TRBV15, the J gene TRBJ1-2; D might be TRBD1 (5 bases). The CDR3 is 16 amino acids. V was clipped by 4 bases and J by 3 bases, with 18 bases between them. Germline V gives CDR1 LNHNV, CDR2 YYDKDF (reference sequence). This CDR3 is CATSTGTDPPHYGYTF. The CDR3 coding sequence is TGTGCCACCAGCACCGGGACCGATCCCCCCCACTATGGCTACACCTTC.

This clonotype occurred many times. One end of the junction varies from germline; a read error may be responsible. The chain joins TRBV7-2 to TRBJ1-4; D uncertain. The CDR3 has 13 amino acids. Germline V CDR1 and CDR2: SGHTA, FQGNSA. CDR3 sequence: CASSVAKSEKLFF. The CDR3 DNA is TGTGCCAGCAGCGTAGCAAAGAGTGAAAAACTGTTTTTT.

The rearrangement joins TRBV14 to TRBJ2-3; tentatively, D is TRBD2 (5 bases). The CDR3 spans 15 residues. V was cut by 4 bases and J by 2 bases, with 13 bases left in between. Germline values: CDR1 SGHDN, CDR2 FVKESK. CDR3 protein: CASSRNRRDTDTQYF. The DNA for the CDR3 is TGTGCCAGCAGCCGGAACCGACGGGACACAGATACGCAGTATTTT.

This clonotype has only a few counts. The V and J genes are TRBV9 and TRBJ2-5, with 8 bases fitting TRBD2. Trimming took 0 bases from V and 11 from J; bases not matched to a gene: 15. Germline V CDR1 and CDR2: SGDLS, YYNGEE. This CDR3 is built from 16 residues. The CDR3: CASSVDTGGLGNEQYF. In DNA form, the CDR3 reads TGTGCCAGCAGCGTAGATACGGGGGGGCTCGGCAATGAGCAGTACTTC.

The genes are TRBV10-3 and TRBJ2-7; perhaps TRBD2 as D (6 bases). The J call is uncertain, as TRBJ2-5 better fits the DNA end. The CDR3 is 14 amino acids. Germline V gives CDR1 ENHRY, CDR2 SYGVKD. CDR3: CAISGGLRQETQYF. CDR3 nucleotides: TGTGCCATCAGTGGGGGACTCCGCCAAGAGACCCAGTACTTC.

This clonotype came up a few times. J is TRBJ1-1 and V is TRBV4-1, with a tentative D call TRBD1 (5 bases). Germline V gene data show CDR1 as MGHRA and CDR2 as YSYEKL. V was clipped by 0 bases and J by 5 bases, with 13 bases between them. The CDR3 runs 15 residues. The CDR3 sequence is CASSQDVRVDTEAFF. The CDR3, as DNA: TGCGCCAGCAGCCAAGATGTCAGGGTGGATACTGAAGCTTTCTTT.

This clonotype was counted many times. V usage is TRBV6-4 and J usage is TRBJ2-3; D ambiguous. V dropped 0 bases and J dropped 2 bases, with 3 bases sitting between them. CDR3 length: 13 residues. Germline CDR1 reads MRHNA; CDR2 reads SNTAGT. CDR3 sequence: CASSDSATDTQYF. As DNA, the CDR3 is TGTGCCAGCAGTGACTCCGCCACAGATACGCAGTATTTT.

Only a few counts were recorded for this clonotype. This chain joins TRBV10-3 and TRBJ2-7, with D perhaps matching TRBD1 or TRBD2 (5 bases each). Trimming removed 6 bases at V and 4 bases at J, with 22 bases between. Germline CDR1 reads ENHRY; CDR2 reads SYGVKD. This CDR3 has 16 amino acids. In DNA, the CDR3 is TGTGCCATCAGGCCGACAGAAGCAGACGAGGGGTACGAGCAGTACTTC. Its translation: CAIRPTEADEGYEQYF.

Note on this clonotype: Given a much more abundant clone one base away, this may be a read error. The gene calls are TRBV20-1 and TRBJ2-3; D is possibly TRBD2 (5 bases). The CDR3 extends over 13 amino acids. CDR1 and CDR2 from the germline V gene are DFQATT and SNEGSKA (reference sequence). V shed 1 base and J shed 8 bases, with 13 bases lying between them. CDR3 DNA: TGCAGTGCTAGAGGGGCCGTGGCGGGTACGCAGTATTTT. It specifies CSARGAVAGTQYF.

V and J are TRBV25-1 and TRBJ2-7, with 7 bases fitting TRBD1. The length of the CDR3 is 12 residues. With V trimmed by 9 bases and J by 4 bases, 6 bases remained unmatched. Germline V gives CDR1 MGHDK, CDR2 SYGVNS. The CDR3 protein is CASATGWYEQYF. CDR3 DNA sequence: TGTGCCAGTGCGACAGGGTGGTACGAGCAGTACTTC.

This chain connects TRBV5-1 to TRBJ1-2, with 8 positions matching TRBD1. CDR1 and CDR2 from the germline V gene are SGHRS and YFSETQ. This CDR3 is 13 amino acids long. J lost 5 bases, V lost 2 bases, and 2 bases had no gene match. The CDR3 protein is CASSFWTGYGYTF. The CDR3 DNA sequence: TGCGCCAGCAGCTTCTGGACAGGGTATGGCTACACCTTC.

Worth noting for this clonotype: A read error may be the cause here, since a much bigger clone is one base away. This chain connects TRBV18 to TRBJ1-1, with D uncertain. The V gene's germline CDR1 is KGHSH and CDR2 LQKENI. Trimming shortened V by 2 bases and J by 1 base, and 8 bases separated the two germline ends. This CDR3 region has 14 residues. The CDR3 loop reads CASSPKRKNTEAFF. DNA of the CDR3: TGTGCCAGCTCACCAAAGAGGAAGAACACTGAAGCTTTCTTT.

Many counts were recorded for this clonotype. The CDR3 sequence: CSARNQETQYF. DNA for the CDR3: TGCAGTGCTAGAAATCAAGAGACCCAGTACTTC. V and J are TRBV20-1 and TRBJ2-5; unclear D gene. The CDR3 consists of 11 residues. CDR1 is DFQATT and CDR2 is SNEGSKA in the germline V gene (reference sequence). V gave up 2 bases and J gave up 2 bases, with 3 bases separating them.

Turning to this clonotype: Given a much more abundant clone one base away, this may be a read error. The limits of the CDR3 on the DNA are not certain, so only TCRdb's listed CDR3 is given. CDR3 residues: CASILGENEQFF. The chain employs TRBV12-3 or TRBV12-4 and TRBJ2-1; the table's D call of TRBD1 was not tested on the DNA. 12 amino acids form the CDR3, both terminal residues included.

This clonotype has only a few counts. The CDR3 nucleotides read TGTGCCAGCAGCCTTGGGGGGACAGGGGGCGAGCAGCATTTT. Encoded protein: CASSLGGTGGEQHF. This rearrangement joins TRBV12-3 or TRBV12-4 to TRBJ1-5, with TRBD1 identical over 12 bases. With 6 bases clipped from V and 13 bases from J, the junction kept 10 bases outside the gene matches. The CDR3 length is 14 residues.

This clonotype was detected only a few times. V usage is TRBV6-5 and J usage is TRBJ2-2; 7 bases match TRBD1. V was pared by 5 bases and J by 2 bases, with 5 bases of the junction left unmatched. The CDR3 is 15 residues long. Germline lookup yields CDR1 MNHEY and CDR2 SVGAGI. CDR3 loop: CASSTGTVNTGELFF. The CDR3 nucleotides are TGTGCCAGCAGTACCGGGACAGTCAACACCGGGGAGCTGTTTTTT.